This entry concerns a single T cell receptor beta chain. Its antigen is not identified. These data belong to a study of cytomegalovirus exposure and HLA in healthy donors. Points from the study as a whole: Sequencing artifact likely explains a cluster of highly shared sequence variants. Researchers reported in a later analysis that a missense DCLRE1C variant was tied to TCR beta V- and J-gene trimming.

The V gene's germline CDR1 is SEHNR and CDR2 FQNEAQ (reference sequence). CDR3 length: 15 residues. The trim removed 4 bases at V and 5 bases at J, leaving 10 bases unmatched. Primers included in the PCR were 60 Vbeta and 13 Jbeta primers. Data came from immunoSEQ multiplex PCR; TCRdb stores just in-frame clones and leaves some out. The sample lists more than 100,000 clones, around two thirds occurring once. This rearrangement joins TRBV7-9 to TRBJ2-7; 8 nucleotides agree with TRBD1. The receptor was isolated from a woman aged 40 to 50 in good health and CMV-seropositive. The specimen was PBMCs. The CDR3 DNA is TGTGCCAGCAGCTCCCAAGAGGACAGGGTGAACGAGCAGTACTTC. Protein: CASSSQEDRVNEQYF.